This is a list of T cell receptor beta chains from one sample in a study of T-cell memory formation after mild COVID-19. TCRdb processed the 5' RACE reads anew with MiXCR; each CDR3 protein has one entry. The sample yields about 340,000 distinct CDR3 sequences, roughly 15% seen once. The sample taken for sequencing was PBMCs or a T cell subset sorted from them (not recorded which). These receptors were obtained from a man between 18 and 29 years old who had mild COVID-19 (a few samples of this study predate the infection). Cell type and time point are not known. Both conserved end residues are part of each CDR3. Expanded clones get a size class; other rows say once, few or many, or leave the size out.

>TRBJ2-5|NA|TRBV20-1
CSARGLAGLFETQYF
>TRBJ1-2|few|TRBV15
CATSRDLQNGYTF
>TRBJ2-7|few|TRBV10-3
CASETSGESYEQYF
>TRBJ2-3|NA|TRBV12-3/TRBV12-4
CASVPLEATDTQYF
>TRBJ1-5|NA|TRBV6-5
CASSYRSSEPQHF
>TRBJ1-2|NA|TRBV5-1
CASSLRPHYGYTF
>TRBJ1-1|NA|TRBV13
CASGGVANTEAFF
>TRBJ1-1|NA|TRBV7-9
CASSLSYGPEAFF
>TRBJ2-1|many|TRBV6-5
CASIPGRYNEQFF
>TRBJ2-5|NA|TRBV20-1
CSARKVGGLQETQYF
>TRBJ2-1|NA|TRBV5-1
CASSLGQVDEQFF